This entry lists 32 T cell receptor beta chains sequenced from one sample in a study of Ad26.COV2.S vaccination and SARS-CoV-2 variants. The treatment: approximately 18 received Ad26.COV2.S at low or high dose, single or two shots; 5 received placebo; per-sample allocation not given. After the first vaccine or placebo injection, samples were drawn on day 63. Sequencing used immunoSEQ multiplex PCR; TCRdb keeps in-frame clones, though not all of them. The sample has hundreds of thousands of clones; around 90% are singletons. Sequencing was performed on peripheral blood, taken in a trial of Ad26.COV2.S vaccine versus placebo. Source of these receptors: a person aged 18 to 59 who received the Ad26.COV2.S COVID-19 vaccine or a placebo.

The rearrangement joins TRBV19 to TRBJ1-1, with D unresolved. The germline gives CDR1 LNHDA, CDR2 SQIVND (reference sequence). The CDR3 is 14 amino acids. Trimming removed 7 bases at V and 0 bases at J, with 12 bases between. CDR3 sequence: CASKPHSMNTEAFF. The CDR3 DNA follows: TGTGCCAGTAAACCTCACTCCATGAACACTGAAGCTTTCTTT. The whole variable domain, remainder taken from reference TRBV19 and TRBJ1-1, is DGGITQSPKYLFRKEGQNVTLSCEQNLNHDAMYWYRQDPGQGLRLIYYSQIVNDFQKGDIAEGYSVSREKKESFPLTVTSAQKNPTAFYLCASKPHSMNTEAFFGQGTRLTVV.

The genes are TRBV28 and TRBJ1-4; a weak D match, TRBD1 (6 bases). Germline-derived CDR1 and CDR2 are MDHEN and SYDVKM. V dropped 4 bases and J dropped 4 bases, with 13 bases sitting between them. CDR3 length: 15 residues. The CDR3 region is CASSSPDSFNEKLFF. Written as DNA, the CDR3 is TGTGCCAGCAGTTCCCCGGACAGTTTTAATGAAAAACTGTTTTTT.

This sequence joins TRBV2 and TRBJ2-4; D tentatively fits TRBD1 or TRBD2 (6 bases each). The germline V and J ends were trimmed by 5 bases and 0 bases, with 14 bases remaining between them. Germline V CDR1 and CDR2: SNHLY, FYNNEI. CDR3 length: 16 residues. The CDR3 region has the DNA TGTGCCAGCAGTCTCTCCGGGGGCCTAGCCAAAAACATTCAGTACTTC. It yields the protein CASSLSGGLAKNIQYF.

The chain employs TRBV6-2 or TRBV6-3 and TRBJ2-2, with unresolved D. Trimming took off 2 bases at V and 5 bases at J, with 9 bases between the two ends. Germline lookup yields CDR1 MNHEY and CDR2 SVGEGT. This CDR3 comprises 14 residues. Written as DNA, the CDR3 is TGTGCCAGCAGTTACGTGGAGATGACCGGGGAGCTGTTTTTT. Amino acid sequence: CASSYVEMTGELFF.

The chain recombines TRBV27 with TRBJ2-2, with D hard to call. The V end was cut by 5 bases, the J end by 1 base, with 5 bases between. This CDR3 has 13 amino acids. From germline, CDR1 is MNHEY and CDR2 SMNVEV (reference sequence). The CDR3, as DNA: TGTGCCAGCAGTACGAAGAACACCGGGGAGCTGTTTTTT. Protein sequence: CASSTKNTGELFF.

The V call is TRBV28, the J call TRBJ1-1; D uncertain. CDR3 length: 14 residues. Germline values: CDR1 MDHEN, CDR2 SYDVKM. Trimming shortened V by 5 bases and J by 3 bases, and 13 bases separated the two germline ends. CDR3 loop: CASSPRVSHTEAFF. In DNA, the CDR3 is TGTGCCAGCAGTCCAAGGGTTTCCCACACTGAAGCTTTCTTT.

The chain employs TRBV27 and TRBJ1-2; tentatively, D is TRBD1 (6 bases). Germline-derived CDR1 and CDR2 are MNHEY and SMNVEV (reference sequence). V was shortened by 3 bases and J by 4 bases, with 9 bases between the two germline ends. CDR3 length: 13 residues. CDR3 nucleotide sequence: TGTGCCAGCAGTTTCCTGGACAGCTATGGCTACACCTTC. The encoded protein is CASSFLDSYGYTF.

V gene TRBV29-1 combines with J gene TRBJ2-2; D is unclear. This CDR3 is 12 amino acids long. The germline V gene has CDR1 SQVTM and CDR2 ANQGSEA. The V gene lost 7 bases and the J gene lost 7 bases, with 13 bases spanning the gap. The CDR3 reads CSADWGSGELFF. CDR3 nucleotide sequence: TGCAGCGCAGATTGGGGTAGCGGGGAGCTGTTTTTT.

For this clone: This sample includes further DNA sequences coding for the same CDR3. This chain connects TRBV5-1 to TRBJ2-7, with D perhaps TRBD2 (6 bases). The CDR3 runs 14 residues. V was shortened by 4 bases and J by 2 bases, with 13 bases between the two germline ends. Germline CDR1 SGHRS, CDR2 YFSETQ. CDR3 bases: TGCGCCAGCAGCCTGCGGGACGGCCCCTACGAGCAGTACTTC. Amino acids: CASSLRDGPYEQYF.

J is TRBJ2-7 and V is TRBV14; 10 bases map to TRBD2. V shed 6 bases and J 7 bases; nucleotides not matched to a gene: 6. The CDR3 is 13 residues long. CDR1 is SGHDN and CDR2 is FVKESK in the germline V gene. The DNA for the CDR3 is TGTGCCAGCAGTCTAGCGGGAGTGGGTGAGCAGTACTTC. Amino acids: CASSLAGVGEQYF. The full variable domain, rest sourced from reference TRBV14 and TRBJ2-7, is EAGVTQFPSHSVIEKGQTVTLRCDPISGHDNLYWYRRVMGKEIKFLLHFVKESKQDESGMPNNRFLAERTGGTYSTLKVQPAELEDSGVYFCASSLAGVGEQYFGPGTRLTVT.

The chain couples TRBV6-2 or TRBV6-3 to TRBJ2-2, with 7 bases matching TRBD2. With 0 bases clipped from V and 0 bases from J, the junction kept 13 bases outside the gene matches. In germline, CDR1 is MNHEY, CDR2 SVGEGT. The CDR3 loop spans 20 amino acids. CDR3 sequence reads: CASSYSISGPSSANTGELFF. In DNA, the CDR3 is TGTGCCAGCAGTTACTCGATTAGCGGGCCCTCCTCCGCGAACACCGGGGAGCTGTTTTTT.

This clone turned up a few times. The chain carries TRBV19 and TRBJ1-6, with TRBD1 as a possible D gene (5 bases). Trimming stripped 6 bases from V and 9 bases from J, with 18 bases between. The CDR3 is 15 residues long. CDR1 and CDR2 from the germline V gene are LNHDA and SQIVND (reference sequence). CDR3 nucleotides: TGTGCCAGTAGCCTATCCGGGACGGGTACTTCACCCCTCCACTTT. This translates into CASSLSGTGTSPLHF.

The V call is TRBV15, the J call TRBJ2-1; D possibly matches TRBD1 or TRBD2 (5 bases each). Per the germline V gene, CDR1 is LNHNV and CDR2 is YYDKDF (reference sequence). The CDR3 consists of 14 residues. Trimming pared 7 bases from V and 7 bases from J, leaving 17 bases between. The CDR3 region has the DNA TGTGCCACCAAGCTGTACCAGGGAGAAAATGAGCAGTTCTTC. It encodes CATKLYQGENEQFF.

This clone was observed a few times. CDR3 sequence: CASSYSRRGSNQPQHF. CDR3 nucleotides: TGTGCCAGCAGTTACTCGAGAAGGGGTAGCAATCAGCCCCAGCATTTT. The V gene is TRBV6-2 or TRBV6-3, the J gene TRBJ1-5, with D possibly being TRBD1 (5 bases). From germline, CDR1 is MNHEY and CDR2 SVGEGT. CDR3 size: 16 residues. V was pared by 0 bases and J by 0 bases, with 9 bases between.

This chain uses TRBV27 with TRBJ1-5; D not certain. The CDR3 runs to 14 residues. The V end lost 3 bases, the J end lost 1 base, and 7 bases lay between the germline ends. Germline CDR1 and CDR2: MNHEY and SMNVEV (reference sequence). The CDR3 sequence: CASSLAVSNQPQHF. The CDR3 DNA reads as TGTGCCAGCAGTTTGGCAGTGAGCAATCAGCCCCAGCATTTT.

This chain connects TRBV6-1 to TRBJ2-7, with no clear D. V was clipped by 2 bases and J by 2 bases, with 16 bases between them. Germline V gene data show CDR1 as MNHNS and CDR2 as SASEGT. The CDR3 is made up of 16 amino acids. The CDR3 here is CASSEYLGMGPYEQYF. The DNA of the CDR3 is TGTGCCAGCAGTGAATATCTGGGTATGGGCCCCTACGAGCAGTACTTC.

V usage is TRBV6-2 or TRBV6-3 and J usage is TRBJ1-1; D uncertain. V was shortened by 2 bases and J by 0 bases, with 10 bases between the two germline ends. The CDR3 covers 15 residues. CDR1 MNHEY and CDR2 SVGEGT come from the germline V gene. CDR3 region: CASSYGFRVNTEAFF. DNA of the CDR3: TGTGCCAGCAGTTACGGGTTTCGGGTGAACACTGAAGCTTTCTTT.

The chain uses TRBV28 and TRBJ2-7, with no clear D. The CDR3 consists of 10 residues. The V and J ends lost 1 base and 11 bases respectively, with 6 bases between them. Germline assignment: CDR1 MDHEN and CDR2 SYDVKM. The CDR3 spells CASSLSIKYF. The CDR3 DNA is TGTGCCAGCAGTTTATCGATCAAGTACTTC.

The chain uses TRBV20-1 and TRBJ2-7; 8 positions agree with TRBD1. Germline CDR1 is DFQATT and CDR2 is SNEGSKA (reference sequence). The CDR3 has 15 residues. Trimming cost V 3 bases and J 2 bases; bases outside gene matches: 9. The CDR3 here is CSASLGTGKTYEQYF. DNA for the CDR3: TGCAGTGCTAGTCTCGGGACAGGAAAAACCTACGAGCAGTACTTC.

The chain is built from TRBV27 and TRBJ2-7, with D possibly being TRBD1 (5 bases). This CDR3 region has 13 residues. V dropped 11 bases and J dropped 6 bases, with 20 bases sitting between them. The germline CDR1 and CDR2 sequences are MNHEY and SMNVEV (reference sequence). The CDR3 DNA reads TGTGCCGCCAGTCAGGGTACTTACTCCGAGCAGTACTTC. Its protein is CAASQGTYSEQYF.

J is TRBJ2-7 and V is TRBV19, with a weak D call TRBD1 (6 bases). The CDR3 covers 15 residues. Germline lookup yields CDR1 LNHDA and CDR2 SQIVND (reference sequence). The germline V and J ends were trimmed by 3 bases and 0 bases, with 12 bases remaining between them. CDR3 protein: CASSITQGISYEQYF. CDR3 nucleotides: TGTGCCAGTAGTATTACACAGGGAATCTCCTACGAGCAGTACTTC.

The chain employs TRBV19 and TRBJ1-2, with TRBD1 identical over 10 bases. Germline CDR1 is LNHDA and CDR2 is SQIVND (reference sequence). This CDR3 comprises 15 residues. The V segment lost 5 bases and the J segment 2 bases; nucleotides outside the gene matches: 5. DNA for the CDR3: TGTGCCAGTAGTCCGGACAGGGGGATGAACTATGGCTACACCTTC. It encodes CASSPDRGMNYGYTF. Supplemented by reference TRBV19 and TRBJ1-2, the full variable domain reads DGGITQSPKYLFRKEGQNVTLSCEQNLNHDAMYWYRQDPGQGLRLIYYSQIVNDFQKGDIAEGYSVSREKKESFPLTVTSAQKNPTAFYLCASSPDRGMNYGYTFGSGTRLTVV.

The chain joins TRBV12-3 or TRBV12-4 to TRBJ1-2; D ambiguous. With 5 bases removed from V and 2 bases from J, the gap between germline ends came to 9 bases. The CDR3 extends over 13 amino acids. The CDR3 sequence is CASSAGRNYGYTF. For the CDR3, the DNA is TGTGCCAGCAGTGCTGGACGGAACTATGGCTACACCTTC.

V usage is TRBV5-1 and J usage is TRBJ2-3; 15 bases agree with TRBD2. The CDR3 length is 18 residues. The trim removed 3 bases at V and 4 bases at J, leaving 9 bases unmatched. CDR1 and CDR2 from the germline V gene are SGHRS and YFSETQ. The CDR3 protein is CASSSGLAGGGKADTQYF. The CDR3 nucleotides are TGCGCCAGCAGCTCCGGACTAGCGGGAGGGGGGAAGGCAGATACGCAGTATTTT. Filled out from reference TRBV5-1 and TRBJ2-3, the complete variable domain reads KAGVTQTPRYLIKTRGQQVTLSCSPISGHRSVSWYQQTPGQGLQFLFEYFSETQRNKGNFPGRFSGRQFSNSRSEMNVSTLELGDSALYLCASSSGLAGGGKADTQYFGPGTRLTVL.

This clone showed up just once. This sample also contains other DNA sequences that code for the same CDR3. V and J are TRBV18 and TRBJ2-7; D unresolved. Trimming left V 6 bases short and J 2 bases short, with 11 bases between. Germline CDR1 reads KGHSH; CDR2 reads LQKENI. CDR3 length equals 13 residues. Here the CDR3 DNA reads TGTGCCAGCTCGCGGACGGAAACCTACGAGCAGTACTTC. This gives the protein CASSRTETYEQYF.

This clone was observed once. The chain carries TRBV30 and TRBJ1-1, with D hard to call. V gave up 4 bases and J gave up 4 bases, with 16 bases separating them. CDR1 is GTSNPN, CDR2 SVGIG, per germline (reference sequence). This CDR3 comprises 14 residues. The CDR3 is CAWTVRVFGTEAFF. CDR3 in DNA: TGTGCCTGGACTGTCCGCGTTTTTGGCACTGAAGCTTTCTTT.

By share, this clone ranks as medium-sized. The chain recombines TRBV4-1 with TRBJ1-1; unclear D gene. CDR1 and CDR2 (germline): MGHRA, YSYEKL. The V gene lost 2 bases and the J gene lost 1 base, with 5 bases spanning the gap. This CDR3 has 13 amino acids. DNA for the CDR3: TGCGCCAGCAGCCAACGGGAGAACACTGAAGCTTTCTTT. As protein: CASSQRENTEAFF.

The CDR3 region is CASSVGLEGNEQFF. Here the CDR3 DNA reads TGTGCCAGCAGCGTGGGACTAGAAGGCAATGAGCAGTTCTTC. This chain joins TRBV7-8 and TRBJ2-1, with 8 bases fitting TRBD2. V lost 5 bases to trimming and J lost 6 bases; unmatched junction nucleotides: 6. Germline V gene data show CDR1 as SGHVS and CDR2 as FQNEAQ. CDR3 length: 14 amino acids.

The chain couples TRBV7-8 to TRBJ2-5, with D possibly being TRBD1 or TRBD2 (6 bases each). The V end lost 5 bases, the J end lost 4 bases, and 8 bases lay between the germline ends. The CDR3 sequence is 12 residues long. Germline V CDR1 and CDR2: SGHVS, FQNEAQ. This chain's CDR3 is CASSGGGETQYF. For the CDR3, the DNA is TGTGCCAGCAGCGGAGGGGGAGAGACCCAGTACTTC.

The CDR3 reads CASSLSAGNYGYTF. The CDR3 bases are TGCGCCAGCAGCTTGAGTGCGGGGAACTATGGCTACACCTTC. The chain recombines TRBV5-1 with TRBJ1-2; unclear D gene. CDR3 length: 14 amino acids. V lost 1 base to trimming and J lost 2 bases, with 9 bases between them. Per germline, CDR1 SGHRS and CDR2 YFSETQ.

The chain carries TRBV14 and TRBJ2-7, with a tentative D call TRBD2 (5 bases). The CDR3 extends over 14 amino acids. V lost 6 bases and J 5 bases, leaving 17 bases between the germline ends. Germline assignment: CDR1 SGHDN and CDR2 FVKESK. The CDR3 DNA follows: TGTGCCAGCAGTTCTCAGCGGTTCCTGAACGAGCAGTACTTC. Protein product: CASSSQRFLNEQYF.

V and J are TRBV29-1 and TRBJ1-2; maybe TRBD1 (6 bases). The CDR3 covers 14 residues. Germline V gene lookup returns CDR1 SQVTM and CDR2 ANQGSEA. V was shortened by 6 bases and J by 5 bases, with 19 bases between the two germline ends. CDR3 protein: CSVRGGEDVYGYTF. The CDR3 nucleotides read TGCAGCGTCCGAGGGGGGGAAGACGTTTATGGCTACACCTTC.